The 27 T cell receptor beta chains reported below all come from one sample, sequenced in a study of blood T cells in healthy people across ages (dated by TCRdb to about 2015). The library was generated by 5' RACE. The sample was run on an Illumina HiSeq 2500. A second 7 to 11 cycle PCR used a sample-barcoded 5' primer and a J-beta primer mix. In-frame beta chains were kept once TCRdb had trimmed the public reads at Q25 with fastp and called clones with MiXCR. Rows are combined by CDR3 protein, so each entry shows the most common genes and DNA. Within this sample are about 800,000 distinct CDR3 sequences, with more than 20% of them counted one time only. The ten top clones hold more than 3% of the sample. The sample also formed part of further work on T cells of mothers and their children.

Specimen: blood. These receptors were obtained from a boy aged 10-17 years in good health.

A few counts support this clonotype. The rearrangement joins TRBV25-1 to TRBJ2-1, with unresolved D. The DNA end lines up better with TRBJ2-7; the J call may be wrong. The CDR3 runs to 13 residues. CDR1 is MGHDK and CDR2 is SYGVNS in the germline V gene. CDR3 in amino acids: CASSEFLGYEQYF. Here the CDR3 DNA reads TGTGCCAGCAGTGAATTTTTAGGGTACGAGCAGTACTTC.

The chain is built from TRBV5-1 and TRBJ2-7; TRBD1 matches 8 bases. Germline V lookup: CDR1 SGHRS, CDR2 YFSETQ. The length of the CDR3 is 15 residues. V shed 2 bases, J shed 2 bases, and the junction held 6 bases outside the gene matches. The CDR3 DNA follows: TGCGCCAGCAGCTTTAATCAGGGGGCCCCCTACGAGCAGTACTTC. This encodes CASSFNQGAPYEQYF.

A word on this clonotype: The germline gene is not matched at one end of the junction; a read error may be the cause. The V and J genes are TRBV6-1 and TRBJ2-7; possibly TRBD1 for D (5 bases). The length of the CDR3 is 13 residues. Germline V CDR1 and CDR2: MNHNS, SASEGT. CDR3 loop: CASGEWSQGKQYF. The CDR3 nucleotides are TGTGCCAGCGGTGAATGGTCCCAGGGTAAACAGTACTTC.

This rearrangement joins TRBV7-2 to TRBJ2-7; no reliable D call. The V gene's germline CDR1 is SGHTA and CDR2 FQGNSA. V was cut by 7 bases and J by 2 bases, with 15 bases left in between. This CDR3 comprises 14 residues. The CDR3 protein is CASTPRSRAYEQYF. The CDR3 nucleotides are TGTGCCAGCACCCCTAGGAGCCGGGCCTACGAGCAGTACTTC.

This rearrangement joins TRBV28 to TRBJ2-4, with D possibly TRBD2 on 6 matching bases. The CDR3 covers 18 residues. CDR1 is MDHEN, CDR2 SYDVKM, per germline. V dropped 4 bases and J dropped 3 bases, with 22 bases sitting between them. CDR3 nucleotides: TGTGCCAGCAGTTCGATCAGGAGGGCCCCCCGGGGCAAAAACATTCAGTACTTC. Its translation is CASSSIRRAPRGKNIQYF. The full variable domain, rest sourced from reference TRBV28 and TRBJ2-4, is DVKVTQSSRYLVKRTGEKVFLECVQDMDHENMFWYRQDPGLGLRLIYFSYDVKMKEKGDIPEGYSVSREKKERFSLILESASTNQTSMYLCASSSIRRAPRGKNIQYFGAGTRLSVL.

Remarks on this clonotype: This CDR3 fails to terminate in the conserved phenylalanine or tryptophan, so it likely reflects a read error. CDR3 coding DNA: TGTGCCAGCAGTTTATCTAGCTCGGGGGGCGCGGGGGAGACCCAGTACATC. Protein: CASSLSSSGGAGETQYI. The chain uses TRBV27 and TRBJ2-5, with D maybe TRBD2 (7 bases). The CDR3 extends over 17 amino acids. Germline assignment: CDR1 MNHEY and CDR2 SMNVEV (reference sequence). Trimming shortened V by 0 bases and J by 5 bases, and 19 bases separated the two germline ends.

The chain employs TRBV4-1 and TRBJ1-3, with a weak D call TRBD1 (5 bases). Germline V lookup: CDR1 MGHRA, CDR2 YSYEKL. This CDR3 has 16 amino acids. Trimming left V 4 bases short and J 6 bases short, with 19 bases between. CDR3 in DNA: TGCGCCAGCAGCCTGCAGTTGGGGGGGAGAGAAAACACCATATATTTT. Its translation: CASSLQLGGRENTIYF.

This chain joins TRBV29-1 and TRBJ2-7, with D unresolved. The V end was cut by 4 bases, the J end by 0 bases, with 10 bases between. The germline gives CDR1 SQVTM, CDR2 ANQGSEA. The CDR3 is 13 amino acids. CDR3 region: CSVVSPSSYEQYF. The CDR3 coding sequence is TGCAGCGTTGTATCCCCTAGCTCCTACGAGCAGTACTTC.

At least ten counts were recorded for this clonotype. The gene calls are TRBV12-3 or TRBV12-4 and TRBJ2-7; maybe TRBD1 (6 bases). The germline V and J ends were trimmed by 5 bases and 3 bases, with 14 bases remaining between them. This CDR3 is 14 amino acids long. CDR3 in DNA: TGTGCCAGCAGTACCGGGACAAGATTCTACGAGCAGTACTTC. Its translation: CASSTGTRFYEQYF.

This chain connects TRBV5-1 to TRBJ2-5; possibly TRBD2 for D (6 bases). V shed 4 bases and J shed 5 bases, with 15 bases lying between them. The germline gives CDR1 SGHRS, CDR2 YFSETQ. The CDR3 runs 14 residues. The CDR3 protein is CASSNRDWTETQYF. CDR3 bases: TGCGCCAGCAGCAACCGGGACTGGACGGAGACCCAGTACTTC.

This clonotype was recorded a few times. The chain couples TRBV6-2 or TRBV6-3 to TRBJ2-5; no reliable D call. Trimming pared 2 bases from V and 1 base from J, leaving 5 bases between. The CDR3 consists of 13 residues. Germline CDR1 and CDR2: MNHEY and SVGEGT. The CDR3 here is CASSYTGQETQYF. The CDR3 DNA reads TGTGCCAGCAGTTACACCGGCCAAGAGACCCAGTACTTC.

The rearrangement uses TRBV6-2 or TRBV6-3 and TRBJ2-2; 10 bases line up with TRBD2. The CDR3 sequence is 15 residues long. Trimming at V came to 2 bases and at J to 7 bases, leaving 4 bases not matched to a gene. The germline gives CDR1 MNHEY, CDR2 SVGEGT. This chain's CDR3 is CASSYIGTSVGELFF. The CDR3 coding sequence is TGTGCCAGCAGTTACATCGGGACTAGCGTCGGGGAGCTGTTTTTT.

This clonotype has only one observation. Its ends do not fully match the called genes, so a read error is possible. This rearrangement joins TRBV11-2 to TRBJ2-5; D may be TRBD1 (5 bases). Germline loops: CDR1 SGHAT, CDR2 FQNNGV. This CDR3 has 16 residues. The CDR3 is CASSPRRQSQGETQYF. As DNA, the CDR3 is TGCGCCAGCAGCCCCAGACGACAGTCTCAGGGAGAGACCCAGTACTTC.

This clonotype was seen a handful of times. The chain carries TRBV7-9 and TRBJ2-7; D gene ambiguous. CDR3 length: 13 residues. Trimming removed 5 bases at V and 6 bases at J, with 14 bases between. The germline V gene encodes CDR1 SEHNR and CDR2 FQNEAQ (reference sequence). The CDR3 region is CASSAFWSTEQYF. As DNA, the CDR3 is TGTGCCAGCAGCGCCTTTTGGTCTACCGAGCAGTACTTC.

This clonotype has a handful of counts. The V gene is TRBV20-1, the J gene TRBJ1-2; D is ambiguous. The CDR3 runs to 13 residues. V was clipped by 0 bases and J by 4 bases, with 9 bases between them. Germline CDR1 reads DFQATT; CDR2 reads SNEGSKA (reference sequence). The DNA of the CDR3 is TGCAGTGCTAGAGATTCTCTTGTCTATGGCTACACCTTC. It yields the protein CSARDSLVYGYTF.

This clonotype was detected ten times or more. The V call is TRBV6-4, the J call TRBJ2-1; D tentatively reads TRBD1 or TRBD2 (5 bases each). Trimming removed 0 bases at V and 0 bases at J, with 6 bases between. Looked up from germline, CDR1 is MRHNA and CDR2 is SNTAGT. The CDR3 runs 15 residues. The CDR3 DNA follows: TGTGCCAGCAGTGACTCGGGGGACTCCTACAATGAGCAGTTCTTC. It encodes CASSDSGDSYNEQFF.

This sequence joins TRBV4-3 and TRBJ1-3; D gene uncertain. Trimming took 0 bases from V and 0 from J, leaving 15 bases between them. CDR3 length equals 18 residues. Germline V gives CDR1 LGHNA, CDR2 YSLEER. The CDR3: CASSQDRPAGISGNTIYF. The DNA for the CDR3 is TGCGCCAGCAGCCAAGATCGGCCGGCCGGGATCTCTGGAAACACCATATATTTT.

This clonotype has a count of ten or more. J is TRBJ2-7 and V is TRBV4-3; D unclear. Germline-derived CDR1 and CDR2 are LGHNA and YSLEER. Between the trimmed V and J ends, which lost 0 bases and 3 bases, there was a span of 9 bases. The CDR3 is 14 residues long. CDR3 region: CASSQDLGGYEQYF. CDR3 sequence (DNA): TGCGCCAGCAGCCAAGATCTGGGCGGCTACGAGCAGTACTTC.

The chain couples TRBV11-2 to TRBJ2-6, with TRBD1 matching over 8 bases. Germline assignment: CDR1 SGHAT and CDR2 FQNNGV. Losses at the gene ends were 4 bases for V and 2 bases for J; bases not matched to a gene: 13. The CDR3 totals 19 residues. The CDR3 DNA sequence: TGTGCCAGCAGCTCCCCCCAGGGCAGGGGGCTGGCTGGGGCCAACGTCCTGACTTTC. Its protein product is CASSSPQGRGLAGANVLTF.

The chain combines TRBV20-1 with TRBJ1-2; D gene ambiguous. The germline gives CDR1 DFQATT, CDR2 SNEGSKA (reference sequence). This CDR3 has 11 residues. V lost 5 bases and J 5 bases, leaving 9 bases between the germline ends. The DNA for the CDR3 is TGCAGTGCTTCTTCCAATTATGGCTACACCTTC. Protein: CSASSNYGYTF.

The chain recombines TRBV29-1 with TRBJ2-4; D call uncertain. The CDR3 runs to 14 residues. Germline V lookup: CDR1 SQVTM, CDR2 ANQGSEA. Trimming shortened V by 3 bases and J by 1 base, and 10 bases separated the two germline ends. The CDR3 here is CSVDFGAAKNIQYF. The CDR3 coding sequence is TGCAGCGTTGATTTCGGTGCGGCCAAAAACATTCAGTACTTC.

The chain carries TRBV6-1 and TRBJ2-4, with 9 bases identical to TRBD1. There are 16 residues in the CDR3. In germline, CDR1 is MNHNS, CDR2 SASEGT. V lost 6 bases and J lost 6; bases outside the gene matches: 12. Here the CDR3 reads CASRPTGTGSGNIQYF. CDR3 nucleotide sequence: TGTGCCAGCAGGCCAACCGGGACAGGGTCGGGAAACATTCAGTACTTC.

The genes are TRBV5-1 and TRBJ2-5; no definite D call. The closer fit of TRBJ2-7 to the DNA end suggests the J call may be wrong. The CDR3 spans 13 residues. Germline CDR1 reads SGHRS; CDR2 reads YFSETQ. In DNA, the CDR3 is TGCGCCAGCAGCGATTGGAGTGGCTACGAGCAGTACTTC. Translation: CASSDWSGYEQYF.

The V call is TRBV11-3, the J call TRBJ2-5; TRBD2 agrees at 10 bases. The DNA end lines up better with TRBJ2-1; the J call may be wrong. CDR1 is SGHNT, CDR2 YENEEA, per germline. The CDR3 runs 16 residues. CDR3 sequence reads: CASSLDLASGRGEQFF. The CDR3 DNA follows: TGTGCCAGCAGCTTAGATCTCGCTAGCGGGAGAGGGGAGCAGTTCTTC.

This clonotype was counted between two and nine times. Germline and junction disagree at one end, which may indicate a read error. This chain links TRBV27 with TRBJ2-6; 10 bases fit TRBD1. The germline CDR1 and CDR2 sequences are MNHEY and SMNVEV (reference sequence). The CDR3 is 14 amino acids. The CDR3 sequence: CTSSLIADRGVLTF. The CDR3 DNA is TGTACCAGCAGTTTAATTGCGGACAGGGGGGTCCTGACTTTC. The full variable domain, with the rest looked up from reference TRBV27 and TRBJ2-6, is EAQVTQNPRYLITVTGKKLTVTCSQNMNHEYMSWYRQDPGLGLRQIYYSMNVEVTDKGDVPEGYKVSRKEKRNFPLILESPSPNQTSLYFCTSSLIADRGVLTFGAGSRLTVL.

This clonotype was seen a handful of times. The V gene is TRBV12-3 or TRBV12-4, the J gene TRBJ1-5; 9 positions agree with TRBD1. The CDR3 consists of 15 residues. The trim removed 5 bases at V and 7 bases at J, leaving 9 bases unmatched. This CDR3 reads CASSPTGTGWQPQHF. In DNA form, the CDR3 reads TGTGCCAGCAGTCCAACCGGGACAGGGTGGCAGCCCCAGCATTTT.

This clonotype turned up a few times. This chain connects TRBV9 to TRBJ2-3; D call uncertain. V lost 0 bases and J 6 bases, leaving 11 bases between the germline ends. Germline V CDR1 and CDR2: SGDLS, YYNGEE. The CDR3 has 14 amino acids. As DNA, the CDR3 is TGTGCCAGCAGCGTAGGCGCACCGGCGGATACGCAGTATTTT. Protein product: CASSVGAPADTQYF.